This record looks at one TCR beta chain sequence and its context. The record originates from a study of T cells after yellow fever vaccination. As TCR cDNA was made by 5'RACE template switching, a universal primer site and UMIs were added. MiXCR, run by TCRdb on the 5' RACE reads, gives a single entry per CDR3 protein. Of about 340,000 distinct CDR3 sequences in the sample, about 9.5% were seen once. Trimming took off 6 bases at V and 2 bases at J, with 17 bases between the two ends. The CDR3 sequence is 15 residues long. Germline V gene sequence: CDR1 LGHNA, CDR2 YSLEER. Here the sequenced sample was PBMCs, taken on the day of the first yellow fever vaccination. The V call is TRBV4-3, the J call TRBJ2-7; tentatively, D is TRBD2 (7 bases). The sequence was obtained from a man between 18 and 35 years old who received the YFV17D yellow fever vaccine. CDR3 bases: TGCGCCAGCAGTTCTAAGGGGGAGGGGCCCTACGAGCAGTACTTC. The encoded protein is CASSSKGEGPYEQYF.